This T cell receptor beta chain was sequenced in a study of blood T cell repertoires in COVID-19. The CDR3 loop spans 14 amino acids. CDR1 is PRHDT, CDR2 FYEKMQ, per germline (reference sequence). V lost 5 bases, J lost 6 bases, and 7 bases stayed unmatched. Profiled with immunoSEQ multiplex PCR; TCRdb holds only in-frame clones, not every one. The data show roughly 100,000 clones, about three quarters seen once. Many counts were recorded for this clone. Enrolled during active infection, Seattle patients were then followed longitudinally. The receptor comes from a man older than 75 with COVID-19, enrolled during active disease. Sample: peripheral blood. The genes are TRBV13 and TRBJ2-3; TRBD2 agrees at 8 bases. The CDR3 here is CASSGSGARDTQYF. The CDR3, as DNA: TGTGCCAGCAGCGGTAGCGGGGCCAGGGATACGCAGTATTTT. The full variable domain, in which reference TRBV13 and TRBJ2-3 provide the parts outside the CDR3, is AAGVIQSPRHLIKEKRETATLKCYPIPRHDTVYWYQQGPGQDPQFLISFYEKMQSDKGSIPDRFSAQQFSDYHSELNMSSLELGDSALYFCASSGSGARDTQYFGPGTRLTVL.